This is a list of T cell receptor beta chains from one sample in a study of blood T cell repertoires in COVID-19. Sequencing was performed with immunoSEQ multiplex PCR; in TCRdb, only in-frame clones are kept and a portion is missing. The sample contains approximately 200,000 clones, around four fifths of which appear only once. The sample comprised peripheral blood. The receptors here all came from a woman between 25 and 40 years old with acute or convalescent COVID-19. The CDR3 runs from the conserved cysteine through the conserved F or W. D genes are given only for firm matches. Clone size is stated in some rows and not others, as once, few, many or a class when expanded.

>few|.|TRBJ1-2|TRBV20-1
TGCAGAGCCTCAGGGAACGATGGCTACACCTTC
CRASGNDGYTF
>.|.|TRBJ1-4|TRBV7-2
TGTGCCAGCAGCGGGAGCGGGGAAAAACTGTTTTTT
CASSGSGEKLFF
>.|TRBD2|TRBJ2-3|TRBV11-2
TGTGCCAGCGGTGGACTAGCGGTTAGCACAGATACGCAGTATTTT
CASGGLAVSTDTQYF
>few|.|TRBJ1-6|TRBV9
TGTGCCAGCAGCCCGCGGGGGGCTTATAATTCACCCCTCCACTTT
CASSPRGAYNSPLHF
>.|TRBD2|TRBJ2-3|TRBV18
TGTGCCAGCTCACCAAGGGAGGGGACGGGAGATACGCAGTATTTT
CASSPREGTGDTQYF
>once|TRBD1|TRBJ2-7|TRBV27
TGTGCCAGCAGTGACCAGACAGGGAGCCAGTACTTC
CASSDQTGSQYF
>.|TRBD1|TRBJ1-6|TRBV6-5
TGTGCCAGCAGTCGCCCCACAGGGGGCGGTTCACCCCTCCACTTT
CASSRPTGGGSPLHF
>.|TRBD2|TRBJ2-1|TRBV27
TGTGCCAGCAGTTTATTGCGGGGGGGCAGTGAGCAGTTCTTC
CASSLLRGGSEQFF
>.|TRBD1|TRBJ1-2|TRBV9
TGTGCCAGCAGCACCGGGGACAGGGGGCGCAGCTATGGCTACACCTTC
CASSTGDRGRSYGYTF
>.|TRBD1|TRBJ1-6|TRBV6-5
TGTGCCAGCAGTTACTTGGGACAGGGGGCCTCACCCCTCCACTTT
CASSYLGQGASPLHF
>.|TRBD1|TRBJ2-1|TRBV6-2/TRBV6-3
TGTGCCAGCAGTTACTCTCACCGGGACAGGGGGCTCAATGAGCAGTTCTTC
CASSYSHRDRGLNEQFF
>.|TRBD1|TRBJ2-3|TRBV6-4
TGTGCCAGCAGTAATAACAGGGGTGCAGATACGCAGTATTTT
CASSNNRGADTQYF
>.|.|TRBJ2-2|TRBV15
TGTGCCACCAGCGGGGACATGGGCGTCAACACCGGGGAGCTGTTTTTT
CATSGDMGVNTGELFF
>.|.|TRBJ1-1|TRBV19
TGTGCCAGTAGTATGTCTCAGGGTTCGAACACTGAAGCTTTCTTT
CASSMSQGSNTEAFF
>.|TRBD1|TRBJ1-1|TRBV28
TGTGCCAGCAGTTCACCTGGGAAGGGGGCGTATTTTGCTTTCTTT
CASSSPGKGAYFAFF
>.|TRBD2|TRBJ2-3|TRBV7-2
TGTGCCAGCAGCCTGACTAGCGGGAGGACAGATACGCAGTATTTT
CASSLTSGRTDTQYF
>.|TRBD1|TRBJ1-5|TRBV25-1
TGTGCCAGCAGTGAAGGAGGGGGCAACAATCAGCCCCAGCATTTT
CASSEGGGNNQPQHF
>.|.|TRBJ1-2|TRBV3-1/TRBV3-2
TGTGCCAGCAGCCCCCCGGGTTCGGTCAAAGGCTACACCTTC
CASSPPGSVKGYTF
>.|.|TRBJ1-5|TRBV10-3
TGTGCCATCAGTGAGTCAGACGCAGGGAGGATGCCCCAGCATTTT
CAISESDAGRMPQHF
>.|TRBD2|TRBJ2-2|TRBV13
TGTGCCAGCAGCATCCGGACTAGCGGGACTGGGGAGCTGTTTTTT
CASSIRTSGTGELFF
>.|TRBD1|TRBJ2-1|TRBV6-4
TGTGCCAGCAGTGACGAGGACAGGGGGCCCAATGAGCAGTTCTTC
CASSDEDRGPNEQFF
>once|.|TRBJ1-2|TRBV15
TGTGCCACCAGCAGTTCAGGGCAAGGGGGTGGCTACACCTTC
CATSSSGQGGGYTF
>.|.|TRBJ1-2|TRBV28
TGTGCCAGCAGTGGGGGCGGACGCGGCTACACCTTC
CASSGGGRGYTF
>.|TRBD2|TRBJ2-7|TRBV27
TGTGCCAGCAGGCCCCTGACTAGCCCAAGGGAGCAGTACTTC
CASRPLTSPREQYF
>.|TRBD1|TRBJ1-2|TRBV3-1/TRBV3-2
TGTGCCAGCAGCCCAAACACAGGGGGCTATGGCTACACCTTC
CASSPNTGGYGYTF
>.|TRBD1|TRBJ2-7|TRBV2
TGTGCCAGCAGAGGGGGCTTATACGAGCAGTACTTC
CASRGGLYEQYF
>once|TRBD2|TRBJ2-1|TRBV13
TGTGCCAGCAGCTTAGGCTGGCGGGGGGGGAACAATGAGCAGTTCTTC
CASSLGWRGGNNEQFF
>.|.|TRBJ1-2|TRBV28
TGTGCCAGCAGTCGTAGGGACACCGGGCTAGGTCCCTTC
CASSRRDTGLGPF
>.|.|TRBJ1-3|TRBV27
TGTGCCAGCAGTCAGGGTTTCGGAAACACCATATATTTT
CASSQGFGNTIYF
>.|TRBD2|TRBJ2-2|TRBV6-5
TGTGCCAGCAGAAAACTAGCGGGAGTCACCGGGGAGCTGTTTTTT
CASRKLAGVTGELFF
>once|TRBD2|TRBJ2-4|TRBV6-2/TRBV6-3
TGTGCCAGCAGTGCTAGCGGGAGGGCCGGCAAAAACATTCAGTACTTC
CASSASGRAGKNIQYF
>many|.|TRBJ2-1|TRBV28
TGTGCCAGCAGTTTCGCGGGACCTAGGCACAATGAGCAGTTCTTC
CASSFAGPRHNEQFF
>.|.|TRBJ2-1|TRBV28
TGTGCCAGCAGTTACCCCTTGGGCAGGGGCTCCTACAATGAGCAGTTCTTC
CASSYPLGRGSYNEQFF
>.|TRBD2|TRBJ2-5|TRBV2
TGTGCCATGTCCGGGGGGGAAGAGACCCAGTACTTC
CAMSGGEETQYF
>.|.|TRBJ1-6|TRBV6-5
TGTGCCAGCAGCCCCTCACAGGGAAATGGTTCACCCCTCCACTTT
CASSPSQGNGSPLHF
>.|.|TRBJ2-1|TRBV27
TGTGCCAGCAGTTACCGACAGGTTTCCAATGAGCAGTTCTTC
CASSYRQVSNEQFF
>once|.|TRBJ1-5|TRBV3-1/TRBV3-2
TGTGCCAGCAGCCAAGGGGCCCAATTCAATCAGCCCCAGCATTTT
CASSQGAQFNQPQHF
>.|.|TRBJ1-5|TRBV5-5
TGTGCCAGCAGCTTTAGGTGGAGTGGCGGCTACAATCAGCCCCAGCATTTT
CASSFRWSGGYNQPQHF
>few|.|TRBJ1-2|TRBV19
TGTGCCAGTAGTGGGCAGTTTCAGTATGGCTACACCTTC
CASSGQFQYGYTF
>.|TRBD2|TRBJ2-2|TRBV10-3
TGTGCCATCGGGGGCGCCCTAGCGGGGATGAACACCGGGGAGCTGTTTTTT
CAIGGALAGMNTGELFF
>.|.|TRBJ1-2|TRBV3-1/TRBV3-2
TGTGCCAGCAGCCAAGCCGGGACTCTCTATGGCTACACCTTC
CASSQAGTLYGYTF
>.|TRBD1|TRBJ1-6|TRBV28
TGTGCCAGCAGTTTGCAGGACAGGGGAAGACCCCTCCACTTT
CASSLQDRGRPLHF
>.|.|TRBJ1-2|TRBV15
TGTGCCACCAGCAGCAGGTGGGCAGTAGGTGGCTACACCTTC
CATSSRWAVGGYTF
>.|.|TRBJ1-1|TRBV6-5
TGTGCCAGCAGCCGCCCGACAGACACTGAAGCTTTCTTT
CASSRPTDTEAFF
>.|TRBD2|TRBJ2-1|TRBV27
TGTGCCAGCAGTTCACTAGCGGGAGACCCGAGGGAGCAGTTCTTC
CASSSLAGDPREQFF
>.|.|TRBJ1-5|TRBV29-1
TGCAGCGCTCGCCTGGGGGGTGGGCGGCCCCAGCATTTT
CSARLGGGRPQHF
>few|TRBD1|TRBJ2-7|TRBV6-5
TGTGCCAGCAGTTACGGGACAGATTGGTACTTC
CASSYGTDWYF
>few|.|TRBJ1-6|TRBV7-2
TGTGCCAGCAGCTTAGACAGGGCTATATCACCCCTCCACTTT
CASSLDRAISPLHF
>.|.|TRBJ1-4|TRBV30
TGTGCCTGGAGCGCCTCGGGGATAGAAAAACTGTTTTTT
CAWSASGIEKLFF
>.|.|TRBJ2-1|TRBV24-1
TGTGCCACCGGCACCGGGATGCTTGTCAGTGAGCAGTTCTTC
CATGTGMLVSEQFF
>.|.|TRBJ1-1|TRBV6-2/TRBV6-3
TGTGCCAGCAGTTACCCGGGACTGATGAACACTGAAGCTTTCTTT
CASSYPGLMNTEAFF
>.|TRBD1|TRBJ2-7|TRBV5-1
TGCGCCAGCAGCTTGGGGGGACAGGGGGCACGCTCCTACGAGCAGTACTTC
CASSLGGQGARSYEQYF
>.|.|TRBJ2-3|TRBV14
TGTGCCAGCAGTCTACTAGCAGATACGCAGTATTTT
CASSLLADTQYF